This T cell receptor beta chain comes out of a study of T cell changes during pregnancy in multiple sclerosis. Repertoires were generated with immunoSEQ multiplex PCR, while TCRdb's copy carries only in-frame clones and drops some. The sample consists of some 29,000 clones, 80% to 90% of them appearing once. Trimming took 1 base from V and 3 from J, leaving 6 bases between them. Germline CDR1 reads SGHTA; CDR2 reads FQGTGA. The CDR3 contains 13 residues. This clone appeared a single time. The sequencing used CD8+ T cells from peripheral blood mononuclear cells, collected before pregnancy. The clonotype comes from a female donor with multiple sclerosis, enrolled in a pregnancy study. This sequence joins TRBV7-3 and TRBJ2-5; D unclear. DNA of the CDR3: TGTGCCAGCAGCTTAATCCTCGAAGAGACCCAGTACTTC. It translates to CASSLILEETQYF.